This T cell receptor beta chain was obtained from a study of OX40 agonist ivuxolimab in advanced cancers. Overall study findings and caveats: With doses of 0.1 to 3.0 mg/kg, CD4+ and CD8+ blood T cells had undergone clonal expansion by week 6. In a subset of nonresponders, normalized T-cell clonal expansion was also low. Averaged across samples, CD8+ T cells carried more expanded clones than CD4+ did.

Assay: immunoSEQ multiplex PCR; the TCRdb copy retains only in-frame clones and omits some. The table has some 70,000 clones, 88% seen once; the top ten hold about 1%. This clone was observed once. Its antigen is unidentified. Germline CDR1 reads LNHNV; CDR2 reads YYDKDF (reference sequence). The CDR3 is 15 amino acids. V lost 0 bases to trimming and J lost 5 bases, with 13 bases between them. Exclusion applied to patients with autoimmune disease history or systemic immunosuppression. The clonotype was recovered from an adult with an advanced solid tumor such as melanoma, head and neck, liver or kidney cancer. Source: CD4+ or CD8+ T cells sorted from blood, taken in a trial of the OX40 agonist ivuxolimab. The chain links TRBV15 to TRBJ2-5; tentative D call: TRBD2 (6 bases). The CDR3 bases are TGTGCCACCAGCAGAGACCTCGGGGCGGGGGAGACCCAGTACTTC. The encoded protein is CATSRDLGAGETQYF.